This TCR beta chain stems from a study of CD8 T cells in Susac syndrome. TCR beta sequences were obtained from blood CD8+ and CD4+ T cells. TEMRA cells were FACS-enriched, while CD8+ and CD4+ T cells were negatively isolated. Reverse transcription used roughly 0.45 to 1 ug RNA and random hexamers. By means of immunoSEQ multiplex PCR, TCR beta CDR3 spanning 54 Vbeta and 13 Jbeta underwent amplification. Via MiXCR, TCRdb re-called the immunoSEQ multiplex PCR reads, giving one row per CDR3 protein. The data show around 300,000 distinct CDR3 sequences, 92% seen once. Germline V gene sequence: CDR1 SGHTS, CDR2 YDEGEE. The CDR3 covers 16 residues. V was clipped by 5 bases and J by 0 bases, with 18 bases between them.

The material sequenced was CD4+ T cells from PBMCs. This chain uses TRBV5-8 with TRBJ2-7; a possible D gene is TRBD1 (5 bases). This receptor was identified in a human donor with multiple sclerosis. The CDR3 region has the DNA TGTGCCAGCAGTAATCCATTGGGGCAGTCCTCCTACGAGCAGTACTTC. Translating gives CASSNPLGQSSYEQYF. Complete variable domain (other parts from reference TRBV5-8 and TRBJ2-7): EAGVTQSPTHLIKTRGQQATLRCSPISGHTSVYWYQQALGLGLQFLLWYDEGEERNRGNFPPRFSGRQFPNYSSELNVNALELEDSALYLCASSNPLGQSSYEQYFGPGTRLTVT.